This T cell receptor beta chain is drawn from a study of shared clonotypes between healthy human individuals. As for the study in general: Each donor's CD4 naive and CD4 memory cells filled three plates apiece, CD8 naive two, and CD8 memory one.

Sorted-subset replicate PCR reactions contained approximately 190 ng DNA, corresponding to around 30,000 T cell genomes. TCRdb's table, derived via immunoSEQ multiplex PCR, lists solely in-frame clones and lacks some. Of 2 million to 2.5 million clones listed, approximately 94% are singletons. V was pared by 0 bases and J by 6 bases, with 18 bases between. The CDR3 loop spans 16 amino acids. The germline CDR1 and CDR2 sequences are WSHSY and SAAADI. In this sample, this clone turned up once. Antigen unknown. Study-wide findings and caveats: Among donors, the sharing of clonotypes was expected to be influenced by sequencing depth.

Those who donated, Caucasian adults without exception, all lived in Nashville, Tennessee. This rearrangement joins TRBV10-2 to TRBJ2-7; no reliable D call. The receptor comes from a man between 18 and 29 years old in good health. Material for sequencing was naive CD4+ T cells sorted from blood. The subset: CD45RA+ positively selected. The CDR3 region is CASSESTLPSALEQYF. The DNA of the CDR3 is TGCGCCAGCAGTGAGTCAACCCTCCCCTCGGCGCTCGAGCAGTACTTC.